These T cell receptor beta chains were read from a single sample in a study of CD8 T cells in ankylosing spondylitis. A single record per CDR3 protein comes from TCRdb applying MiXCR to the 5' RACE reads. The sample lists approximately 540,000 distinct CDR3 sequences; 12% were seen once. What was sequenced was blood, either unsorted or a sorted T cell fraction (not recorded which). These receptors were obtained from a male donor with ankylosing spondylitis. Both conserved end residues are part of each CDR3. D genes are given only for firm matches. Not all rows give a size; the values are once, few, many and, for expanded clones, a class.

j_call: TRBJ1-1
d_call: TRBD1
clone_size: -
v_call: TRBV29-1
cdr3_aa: CSVHTTGASEAFF
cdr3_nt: TGCAGCGTCCACACGACAGGGGCGTCTGAAGCTTTCTTT

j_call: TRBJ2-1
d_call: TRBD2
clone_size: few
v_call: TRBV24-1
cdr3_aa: CATSDLPTSGNNEQFF
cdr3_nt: TGTGCCACCAGTGATTTGCCGACTAGCGGAAACAATGAGCAGTTCTTC

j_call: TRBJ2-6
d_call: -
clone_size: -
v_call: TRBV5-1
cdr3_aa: CASSPLALASGANVLTF
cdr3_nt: TGCGCCAGCAGCCCACTTGCACTCGCCTCTGGGGCCAACGTCCTGACTTTC

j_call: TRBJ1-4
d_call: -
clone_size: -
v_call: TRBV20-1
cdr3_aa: CSVSPRRGIPTNEKLFF
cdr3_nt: TGCAGTGTTAGCCCGCGAAGGGGGATACCAACTAATGAAAAACTGTTTTTT

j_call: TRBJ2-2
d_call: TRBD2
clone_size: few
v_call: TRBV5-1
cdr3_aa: CASRSGTSGTGELFF
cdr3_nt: TGCGCCAGCAGATCAGGGACTAGCGGGACCGGGGAGCTGTTTTTT

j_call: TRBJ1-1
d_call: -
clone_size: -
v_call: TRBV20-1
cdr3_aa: CSARHQTKVLGAFF
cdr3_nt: TGCAGTGCCCGACACCAAACGAAGGTTCTTGGGGCTTTCTTT

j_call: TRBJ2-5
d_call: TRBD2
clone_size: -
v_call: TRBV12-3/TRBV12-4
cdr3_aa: CASRGTSGSIETQYF
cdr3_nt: TGTGCCAGCAGGGGGACTAGCGGGAGTATAGAGACCCAGTACTTC

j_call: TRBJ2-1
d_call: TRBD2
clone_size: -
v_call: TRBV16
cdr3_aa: CATASGRVNTYNEQFF
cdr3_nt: TGTGCCACGGCTAGCGGGAGAGTTAATACGTACAATGAGCAGTTCTTC

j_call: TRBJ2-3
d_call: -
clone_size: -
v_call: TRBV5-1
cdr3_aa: CASKGAGDTQYF
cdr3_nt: TGCGCCAGCAAGGGGGCGGGGGATACGCAGTATTTT

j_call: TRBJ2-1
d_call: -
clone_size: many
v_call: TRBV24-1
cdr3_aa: CATSDSWTGHNEQFF
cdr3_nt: TGTGCCACCAGTGATTCCTGGACGGGACACAATGAGCAGTTCTTC

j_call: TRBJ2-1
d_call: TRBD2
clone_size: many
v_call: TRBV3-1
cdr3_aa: CASSQVAPTSGVYNEQFF
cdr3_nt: TGTGCCAGCAGCCAAGTTGCCCCGACTAGCGGGGTCTACAATGAGCAGTTCTTC

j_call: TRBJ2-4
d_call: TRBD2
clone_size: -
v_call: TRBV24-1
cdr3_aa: CATSDSGTSVNLDIQYF
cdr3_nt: TGTGCCACCAGTGATTCCGGGACTAGCGTCAACCTTGACATTCAGTACTTC

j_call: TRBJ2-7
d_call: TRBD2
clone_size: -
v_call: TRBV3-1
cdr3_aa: CASILSGTAGKQYF
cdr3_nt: TGTGCCAGCATCCTTAGCGGGACTGCCGGGAAGCAGTACTTC

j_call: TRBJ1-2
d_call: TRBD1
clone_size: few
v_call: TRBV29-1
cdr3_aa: CSASGGRYYGYTF
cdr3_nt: TGCAGCGCGTCAGGGGGGAGGTACTATGGCTACACCTTC

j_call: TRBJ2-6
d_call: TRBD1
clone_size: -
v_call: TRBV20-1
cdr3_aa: CSSWGQRDDSGANVLTF
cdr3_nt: TGCAGTTCTTGGGGACAGAGGGACGACTCTGGGGCCAACGTCCTGACTTTC

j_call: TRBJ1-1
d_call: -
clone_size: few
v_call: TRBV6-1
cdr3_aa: CASSPGRGLNTEAFF
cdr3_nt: TGTGCCAGCAGCCCCGGTCGGGGGTTGAACACTGAAGCTTTCTTT

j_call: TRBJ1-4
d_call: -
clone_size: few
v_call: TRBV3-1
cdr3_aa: CASSPRDPTNEKLFF
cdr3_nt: TGTGCCAGCAGCCCTCGGGACCCAACTAATGAAAAACTGTTTTTT

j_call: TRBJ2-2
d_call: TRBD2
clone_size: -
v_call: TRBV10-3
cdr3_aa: CAISESGSLTGELFF
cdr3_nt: TGTGCCATCAGTGAAAGCGGGAGTCTCACCGGGGAGCTGTTTTTT

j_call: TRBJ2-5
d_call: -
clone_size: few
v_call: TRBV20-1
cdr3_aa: CSARDFKGYQETQYF
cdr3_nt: TGCAGTGCTAGAGATTTTAAGGGATACCAAGAGACCCAGTACTTC

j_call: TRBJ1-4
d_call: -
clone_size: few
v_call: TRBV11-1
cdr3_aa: CASSSSGYNRATNEKLFF
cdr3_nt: TGTGCCAGCAGCTCGAGTGGATATAACAGGGCAACTAATGAAAAACTGTTTTTT

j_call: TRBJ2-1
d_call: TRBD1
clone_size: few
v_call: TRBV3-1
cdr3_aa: CASSLPGQGLYNEQFF
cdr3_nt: TGTGCCAGCAGCCTACCGGGACAGGGCCTCTACAATGAGCAGTTCTTC

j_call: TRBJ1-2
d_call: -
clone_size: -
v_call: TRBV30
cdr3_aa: CACPREGPSYGYTF
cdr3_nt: TGTGCCTGTCCCCGTGAGGGGCCTAGCTATGGCTACACCTTC

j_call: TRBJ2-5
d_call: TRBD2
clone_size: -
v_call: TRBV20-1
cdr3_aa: CSASRRERETQYF
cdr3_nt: TGCAGTGCTAGTAGGCGGGAGAGGGAGACCCAGTACTTC

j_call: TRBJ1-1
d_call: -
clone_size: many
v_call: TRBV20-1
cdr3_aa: CSARAPGGAFF
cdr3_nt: TGCAGTGCTAGAGCCCCCGGGGGGGCTTTCTTT

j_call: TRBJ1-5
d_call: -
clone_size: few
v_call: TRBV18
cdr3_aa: CASSPQGGGNQPQHF
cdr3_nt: TGTGCCAGCTCACCCCAGGGAGGTGGCAATCAGCCCCAGCATTTT

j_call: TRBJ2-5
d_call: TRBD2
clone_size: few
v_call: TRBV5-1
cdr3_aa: CASSSGTSGRAWKTQYF
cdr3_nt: TGCGCCAGCAGCTCGGGAACTAGCGGGAGGGCCTGGAAGACCCAGTACTTC

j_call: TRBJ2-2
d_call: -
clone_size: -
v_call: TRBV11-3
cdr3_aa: CASSLEGMYDWTGELFF
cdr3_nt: TGTGCCAGCAGCTTAGAGGGAATGTATGATTGGACCGGGGAGCTGTTTTTT

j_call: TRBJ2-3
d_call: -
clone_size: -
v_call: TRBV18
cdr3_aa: CASSPMGSSSTDTQYF
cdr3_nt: TGTGCCAGCTCACCTATGGGTTCATCTAGCACAGATACGCAGTATTTT

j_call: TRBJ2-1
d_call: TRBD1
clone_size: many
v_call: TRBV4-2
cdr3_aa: CASSQQGQGASYEQFF
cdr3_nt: TGTGCCAGCAGCCAACAAGGACAGGGGGCGAGCTATGAGCAGTTCTTC

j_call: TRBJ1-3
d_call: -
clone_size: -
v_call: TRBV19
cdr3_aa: CASSIGGHTIYF
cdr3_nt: TGTGCCAGTAGTATCGGCGGCCACACCATATATTTT

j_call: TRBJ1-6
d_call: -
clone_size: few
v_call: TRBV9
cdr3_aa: CASSGDGYNSPLHF
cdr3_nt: TGTGCCAGCAGCGGGGACGGATATAATTCACCCCTCCACTTT

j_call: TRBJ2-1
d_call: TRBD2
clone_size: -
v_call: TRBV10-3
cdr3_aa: CASGTERETYNEQFF
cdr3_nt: TGTGCCTCCGGTACCGAGCGGGAGACCTACAATGAGCAGTTCTTC

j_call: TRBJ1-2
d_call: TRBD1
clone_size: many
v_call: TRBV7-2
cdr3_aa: CASSLDRDYGYTF
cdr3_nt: TGTGCCAGCAGCTTGGACAGGGACTATGGCTACACCTTC

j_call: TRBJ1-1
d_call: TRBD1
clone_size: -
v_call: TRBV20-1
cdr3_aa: CSARATGTGGAFF
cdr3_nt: TGCAGTGCCCGAGCGACAGGGACGGGTGGGGCTTTCTTT

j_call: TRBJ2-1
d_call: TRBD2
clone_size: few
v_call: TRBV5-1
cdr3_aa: CASSSRGAAGGSSYNEQFF
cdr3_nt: TGCGCCAGCAGCTCCCGGGGAGCAGCGGGAGGATCCTCCTACAATGAGCAGTTCTTC

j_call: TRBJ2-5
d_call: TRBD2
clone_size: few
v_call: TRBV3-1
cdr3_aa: CASSTSGQQETQYF
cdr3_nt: TGTGCCAGCAGCACTAGCGGCCAACAAGAGACCCAGTACTTC

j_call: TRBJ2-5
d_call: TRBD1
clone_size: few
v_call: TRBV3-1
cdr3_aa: CASSPPGTEETQYF
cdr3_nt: TGTGCCAGCAGCCCCCCAGGGACAGAAGAGACCCAGTACTTC

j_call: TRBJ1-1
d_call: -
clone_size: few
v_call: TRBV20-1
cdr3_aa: CSVPRAALEAFF
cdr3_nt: TGCAGTGTCCCCAGGGCGGCGCTTGAAGCTTTCTTT

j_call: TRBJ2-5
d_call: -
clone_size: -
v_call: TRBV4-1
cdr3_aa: CASSQAPGPGETQYF
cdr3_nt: TGCGCCAGCAGCCAAGCGCCCGGCCCCGGGGAGACCCAGTACTTC

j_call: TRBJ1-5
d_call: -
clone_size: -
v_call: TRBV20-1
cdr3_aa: CSAMEGPDAPQHF
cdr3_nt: TGCAGTGCCATGGAGGGGCCCGATGCGCCCCAGCATTTT